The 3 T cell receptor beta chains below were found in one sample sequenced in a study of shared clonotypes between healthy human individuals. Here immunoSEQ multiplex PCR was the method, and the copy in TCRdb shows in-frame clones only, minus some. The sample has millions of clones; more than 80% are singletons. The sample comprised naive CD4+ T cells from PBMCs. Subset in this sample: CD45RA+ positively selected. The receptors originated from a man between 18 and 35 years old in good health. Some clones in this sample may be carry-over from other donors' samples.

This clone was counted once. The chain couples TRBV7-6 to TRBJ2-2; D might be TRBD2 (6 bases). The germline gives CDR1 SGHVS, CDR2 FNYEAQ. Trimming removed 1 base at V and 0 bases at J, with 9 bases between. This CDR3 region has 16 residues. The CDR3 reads CASSLVPGANTGELFF. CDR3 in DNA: TGTGCCAGCAGCTTAGTGCCGGGAGCGAACACCGGGGAGCTGTTTTTT.

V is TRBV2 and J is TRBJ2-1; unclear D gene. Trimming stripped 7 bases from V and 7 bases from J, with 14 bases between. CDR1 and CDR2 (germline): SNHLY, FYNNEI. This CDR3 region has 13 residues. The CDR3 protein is CASKINSLNEQFF. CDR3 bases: TGTGCCAGCAAAATTAATAGTCTGAATGAGCAGTTCTTC.

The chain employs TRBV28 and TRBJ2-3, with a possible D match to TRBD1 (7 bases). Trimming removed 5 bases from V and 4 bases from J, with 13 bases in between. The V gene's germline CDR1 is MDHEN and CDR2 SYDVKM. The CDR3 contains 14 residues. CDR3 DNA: TGTGCCAGCAGTGGAGGGGGCAAGGCAGATACGCAGTATTTT. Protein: CASSGGGKADTQYF.